This TCR beta chain was retrieved from a study of beta chain features in type 1 diabetes. The ends were cut back, 4 bases at V and 1 base at J, with 9 bases in the middle. The CDR3 loop spans 14 amino acids. Germline V gene data show CDR1 as SNHLY and CDR2 as FYNNEI. The investigators reverse transcribed all of the isolated RNA, so they sequenced expressed TCRB transcripts. Assay used: immunoSEQ multiplex PCR; TCRdb lists only in-frame clones, some missing. The top ten hold over 0.45% of the sample, which has a few hundred thousand clones, roughly a tenth seen once. A word on this clone: Its antigen remains unidentified.

Study conclusions and caveats: Type 1 diabetes patients had moderately but significantly shorter TCRB CDR3s in all four CD4+ subsets.

The chain uses TRBV2 and TRBJ2-3; TRBD2 is a possible D gene (5 bases). The sample taken for sequencing was central memory CD4+ T cells from blood. This receptor was obtained from a man younger than 40 with type 1 diabetes. CDR3 DNA: TGTGCCAGCAGTGGGGAGCGCGGCACAGATACGCAGTATTTT. Its translation is CASSGERGTDTQYF.